One sample yielded the 14 T cell receptor beta chains listed below, sequenced in a study of cytomegalovirus exposure and HLA in healthy donors. Primers: 60 Vbeta forward and 13 Jbeta reverse. Here immunoSEQ multiplex PCR was the method, and the copy in TCRdb shows in-frame clones only, minus some. The table has 150,000 to 160,000 clones, over 65% seen once. The sample was PBMCs. Source of these receptors: a man in his thirties or forties in good health and CMV-seronegative.

The chain is built from TRBV7-2 and TRBJ2-1, with 10 bases fitting TRBD2. This CDR3 has 15 amino acids. V trimming: 4 bases; J trimming: 8 bases; junction bases outside the gene matches: 8. The germline gives CDR1 SGHTA, CDR2 FQGNSA. CDR3 coding DNA: TGTGCCAGCAGCTACCAGCGGGGGGGGGTATATGAGCAGTTCTTC. It codes for CASSYQRGGVYEQFF.

The chain recombines TRBV6-5 with TRBJ2-5, with 10 bases aligning to TRBD1. The DNA end is a closer match to TRBJ2-7, so the J assignment may be wrong. Germline loops: CDR1 MNHEY, CDR2 SVGAGI. CDR3 length: 16 residues. The CDR3 region has the DNA TGTGCCAGCAGTTACTCGGGGACAGGGGACTCCTACGAGCAGTACTTC. It encodes CASSYSGTGDSYEQYF.

The chain employs TRBV7-2 and TRBJ2-3, with D tentatively TRBD1 (6 bases). The CDR3 has 15 residues. V shed 1 base and J shed 3 bases, with 11 bases lying between them. The V gene's germline CDR1 is SGHTA and CDR2 FQGNSA. This CDR3 is CASSLDGGGTDTQYF. In DNA, the CDR3 is TGTGCCAGCAGCTTAGATGGGGGCGGAACAGATACGCAGTATTTT.

The V call is TRBV10-3, the J call TRBJ2-7, with TRBD1 identical over 7 bases. The CDR3 loop spans 12 amino acids. V shed 6 bases and J 5 bases; nucleotides not matched to a gene: 4. Looked up from germline, CDR1 is ENHRY and CDR2 is SYGVKD. CDR3 sequence: CAISLTGNEQYF. The CDR3 region has the DNA TGTGCCATCAGCCTGACAGGGAACGAGCAGTACTTC.

The CDR3 DNA sequence: TGTGCCAGCAGTGACTGGACAGACTTCACCGGGGAGCTGTTTTTT. It codes for CASSDWTDFTGELFF. This sequence joins TRBV6-1 and TRBJ2-2; tentatively, D is TRBD1 (6 bases). CDR3 length: 15 amino acids. The germline gives CDR1 MNHNS, CDR2 SASEGT. The V end lost 3 bases, the J end lost 4 bases, and 12 bases lay between the germline ends.

The chain has TRBV19 and TRBJ2-6, with a possible D match to TRBD1 (5 bases). The CDR3 is made up of 16 amino acids. The V gene's germline CDR1 is LNHDA and CDR2 SQIVND (reference sequence). Deletions cut 10 bases from V and 1 base from J, with 17 bases between. The CDR3, as DNA: TGTGCCACCTCTCCAATCCAGGGTTCTGGGGCCAACGTCCTGACTTTC. It translates to CATSPIQGSGANVLTF. Combining the CDR3 with reference TRBV19 and TRBJ2-6 gives the whole variable domain DGGITQSPKYLFRKEGQNVTLSCEQNLNHDAMYWYRQDPGQGLRLIYYSQIVNDFQKGDIAEGYSVSREKKESFPLTVTSAQKNPTAFYLCATSPIQGSGANVLTFGAGSRLTVL.

Only a few counts were recorded for this clone. This chain joins TRBV5-6 and TRBJ2-7, with D tentatively TRBD1 (6 bases). Germline V gene lookup returns CDR1 SGHDT and CDR2 YYEEEE. V lost 4 bases and J lost 2, with 10 bases in between. This CDR3 has 13 residues. In DNA, the CDR3 is TGTGCCAGCAGCCAGGGGCAAACCTACGAGCAGTACTTC. It is translated as CASSQGQTYEQYF. The full variable domain, completed using reference TRBV5-6 and TRBJ2-7, is DAGVTQSPTHLIKTRGQQVTLRCSPKSGHDTVSWYQQALGQGPQFIFQYYEEEERQRGNFPDRFSGHQFPNYSSELNVNALLLGDSALYLCASSQGQTYEQYFGPGTRLTVT.

This chain joins TRBV5-1 and TRBJ2-7, with TRBD1 matching 10 bases. The V gene end was trimmed by 0 bases and the J gene end by 5 bases; junction bases not matched to a gene: 5. The germline V gene encodes CDR1 SGHRS and CDR2 YFSETQ. The CDR3 is 15 residues long. CDR3: CASSLGQGARDEQYF. For the CDR3, the DNA is TGCGCCAGCAGCTTGGGACAGGGGGCGCGCGACGAGCAGTACTTC.

The chain is built from TRBV5-4 and TRBJ2-7; 11 nucleotides line up with TRBD2. V was clipped by 2 bases and J by 3 bases; unmatched bases: 4. CDR1 SGHNT and CDR2 YYREEE come from the germline V gene (reference sequence). There are 15 residues in the CDR3. The CDR3 loop reads CASSFSGGAYYEQYF. The CDR3 nucleotides read TGTGCCAGCAGCTTTAGCGGGGGGGCCTACTACGAGCAGTACTTC.

V gene TRBV7-9 combines with J gene TRBJ2-3, with 8 bases that match TRBD2. Germline CDR1 is SEHNR and CDR2 is FQNEAQ (reference sequence). Trimming at V came to 4 bases and at J to 6 bases, leaving 6 bases not matched to a gene. The CDR3 has 14 amino acids. This CDR3 reads CASSSRGGDDTQYF. The CDR3 bases are TGTGCCAGCAGCTCCCGGGGGGGCGATGATACGCAGTATTTT.

This chain links TRBV5-6 with TRBJ1-2; TRBD1 matches 7 bases. From germline, CDR1 is SGHDT and CDR2 YYEEEE. V was clipped by 6 bases and J by 6 bases; unmatched bases: 14. The CDR3 covers 15 residues. The CDR3 DNA reads as TGTGCCAGCAACACCGGCAGGGGGGTCGAGGATGGCTACACCTTC. This codes for CASNTGRGVEDGYTF.

This clone has just one count. The rearrangement joins TRBV2 to TRBJ1-1; D unresolved. Between the trimmed V and J ends, which lost 3 bases and 6 bases, there was a span of 14 bases. This CDR3 comprises 14 residues. Germline V gene lookup returns CDR1 SNHLY and CDR2 FYNNEI. CDR3 protein: CASSDMGGIPEAFF. CDR3 nucleotides: TGTGCCAGCAGTGATATGGGAGGGATCCCTGAAGCTTTCTTT. Variable domain in full (rest from reference TRBV2 and TRBJ1-1): EPEVTQTPSHQVTQMGQEVILRCVPISNHLYFYWYRQILGQKVEFLVSFYNNEISEKSEIFDDQFSVERPDGSNFTLKIRSTKLEDSAMYFCASSDMGGIPEAFFGQGTRLTVV.

The chain links TRBV6-4 to TRBJ2-2; D may be TRBD1 (5 bases). V lost 4 bases to trimming and J lost 4 bases, with 16 bases between them. This CDR3 is built from 16 residues. Germline CDR1 reads MRHNA; CDR2 reads SNTAGT. The CDR3 loop reads CASSVMGQLTTGELFF. The CDR3 DNA is TGTGCCAGCAGTGTAATGGGGCAGTTGACCACCGGGGAGCTGTTTTTT.

CDR3 residues: CASSPRGDDYNEQFF. The DNA of the CDR3 is TGTGCCAGCAGCCCACGGGGGGATGATTACAATGAGCAGTTCTTC. The chain combines TRBV7-8 with TRBJ2-1; 7 bases are shared with TRBD2. The CDR3 consists of 15 residues. V gave up 5 bases and J gave up 4 bases; unmatched junction bases: 8. Germline CDR1 reads SGHVS; CDR2 reads FQNEAQ. The full variable domain, rest sourced from reference TRBV7-8 and TRBJ2-1, is GAGVSQSPRYKVAKRGQDVALRCDPISGHVSLFWYQQALGQGPEFLTYFQNEAQLDKSGLPSDRFFAERPEGSVSTLKIQRTQQEDSAVYLCASSPRGDDYNEQFFGPGTRLTVL.